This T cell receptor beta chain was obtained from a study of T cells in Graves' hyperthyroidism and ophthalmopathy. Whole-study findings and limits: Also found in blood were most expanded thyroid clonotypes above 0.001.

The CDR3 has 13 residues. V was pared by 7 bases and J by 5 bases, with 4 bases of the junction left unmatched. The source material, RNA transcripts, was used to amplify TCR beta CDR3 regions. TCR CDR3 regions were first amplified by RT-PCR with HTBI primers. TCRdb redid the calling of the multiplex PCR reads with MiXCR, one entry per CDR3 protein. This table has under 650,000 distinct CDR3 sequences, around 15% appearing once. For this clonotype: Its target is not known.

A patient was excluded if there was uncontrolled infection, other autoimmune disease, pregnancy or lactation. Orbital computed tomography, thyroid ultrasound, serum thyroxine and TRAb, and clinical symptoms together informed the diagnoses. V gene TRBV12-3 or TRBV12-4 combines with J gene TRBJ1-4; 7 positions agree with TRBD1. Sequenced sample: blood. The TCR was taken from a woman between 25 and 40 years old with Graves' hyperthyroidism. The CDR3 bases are TGTGCCAGCACCGGGACAGCGAATGAAAAACTGTTTTTT. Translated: CASTGTANEKLFF.